This paragraph reports one TCR beta chain. Its target is not known. Trimming stripped 4 bases from V and 0 bases from J, with 7 bases between. The germline gives CDR1 SGHDN, CDR2 FVKESK. The CDR3 has 13 amino acids. These data belong to a study of siplizumab effects on memory and regulatory T cells. In the mixed lymphocyte reaction, cells were cocultured for 6 days at 37°C. Repertoires were generated with immunoSEQ multiplex PCR, while TCRdb's copy carries only in-frame clones and drops some. The table records about 14,000 clones, approximately 49% of them present only once. The TCR comes from a human donor in good health; the cells came from an allogeneic mixed lymphocyte reaction. Input material: CFSE-low (dividing) CD4+ T cells sorted from an allogeneic mixed lymphocyte reaction. The J gene is TRBJ2-7, the V gene TRBV14, with D perhaps TRBD1 (5 bases). DNA of the CDR3: TGTGCCAGCAGCCCTGACAGCTCCTACGAGCAGTACTTC. Protein product: CASSPDSSYEQYF.